This T cell receptor beta chain emerged from a study of T cells in Graves' hyperthyroidism and ophthalmopathy. The CDR3 contains 19 residues. V was clipped by 3 bases and J by 6 bases, with 27 bases between them. Germline V CDR1 and CDR2: MDHEN, SYDVKM. RNA transcripts provided the source from which TCR beta CDR3 regions were amplified. Carried out on the TCR CDR3, a first-round RT-PCR used the HTBI primer set. TCRdb recomputed calls from the multiplex PCR reads with MiXCR, one row per CDR3 protein. This table holds fewer than 650,000 distinct CDR3 sequences, about 15% found once. This clonotype has ten or more counts.

The sequencing input was blood. The V gene is TRBV28, the J gene TRBJ2-1; possible D gene TRBD1, 5 bases. This sequence originates from a woman aged 40-49 years with Graves' hyperthyroidism. The CDR3 protein is CASSLPDVVWGRPSNEQFF. The CDR3 coding sequence is TGTGCCAGCAGTTTGCCCGACGTCGTCTGGGGCCGCCCCTCCAATGAGCAGTTCTTC.